Below are 11 T cell receptor beta chains sequenced from a single sample in a study of T cell changes during pregnancy in multiple sclerosis. Sequencing used immunoSEQ multiplex PCR; TCRdb keeps in-frame clones, though not all of them. The sample holds over 35,000 clones, about nine tenths seen once. Specimen: CD8+ T cells from peripheral blood mononuclear cells, collected in the first trimester of pregnancy. The receptors were sampled from a female donor with multiple sclerosis, enrolled in a pregnancy study.

A remark on this clone: This CDR3 is also generated by other DNA sequences in the sample. The chain carries TRBV27 and TRBJ2-7; TRBD1 is a possible D gene (6 bases). V was shortened by 3 bases and J by 2 bases, with 8 bases between the two germline ends. CDR1 MNHEY and CDR2 SMNVEV come from the germline V gene (reference sequence). CDR3 size: 13 residues. DNA of the CDR3: TGTGCCAGCAGTTTGACAGGAGCCTACGAGCAGTACTTC. This encodes CASSLTGAYEQYF.

The chain links TRBV9 to TRBJ1-4, with 7 bases matching TRBD1. The ends lost 0 bases at V and 0 bases at J; junction bases unmatched: 5. This CDR3 is built from 17 residues. Looked up from germline, CDR1 is SGDLS and CDR2 is YYNGEE. CDR3 sequence (DNA): TGTGCCAGCAGCGTAGGAGGGGGCCAAGCAACTAATGAAAAACTGTTTTTT. Translating gives CASSVGGGQATNEKLFF.

This sequence joins TRBV6-5 and TRBJ1-2, with D uncertain. Germline V CDR1 and CDR2: MNHEY, SVGAGI. Trimming left V 4 bases short and J 0 bases short, with 9 bases between. This CDR3 is built from 14 residues. The CDR3 DNA reads TGTGCCAGCAGTTTAAGTAGAGCTAACTATGGCTACACCTTC. It specifies CASSLSRANYGYTF.

V gene TRBV5-1 combines with J gene TRBJ1-1; a possible D gene is TRBD1 (5 bases). The CDR3 has 14 residues. The germline V and J ends were trimmed by 2 bases and 1 base, with 9 bases remaining between them. Germline CDR1 and CDR2: SGHRS and YFSETQ. The CDR3 DNA follows: TGCGCCAGCAGCTTTCGGGGGGGGAACACTGAAGCTTTCTTT. Translation: CASSFRGGNTEAFF.

The chain uses TRBV29-1 and TRBJ1-1, with D maybe TRBD1 (5 bases). This CDR3 is built from 12 residues. Per germline, CDR1 SQVTM and CDR2 ANQGSEA. V was pared by 7 bases and J by 4 bases, with 13 bases between. CDR3 in amino acids: CSAWDSGTEAFF. CDR3 bases: TGCAGCGCGTGGGACTCAGGCACTGAAGCTTTCTTT.

The chain is built from TRBV11-2 and TRBJ1-2, with a possible D match to TRBD1 (5 bases). CDR3 length equals 16 residues. Deletions cut 0 bases from V and 2 bases from J, with 13 bases between. CDR1 SGHAT and CDR2 FQNNGV come from the germline V gene. The CDR3 is CASSLESRSGNYGYTF. The CDR3 region has the DNA TGTGCCAGCAGCTTAGAGTCCCGGTCAGGGAACTATGGCTACACCTTC.

The V gene is TRBV7-9, the J gene TRBJ1-6, with D possibly matching TRBD1 (6 bases). The germline V and J ends were trimmed by 8 bases and 10 bases, with 21 bases remaining between them. Germline loops: CDR1 SEHNR, CDR2 FQNEAQ (reference sequence). The CDR3 consists of 15 residues. CDR3 in DNA: TGTGCCAGCCTTGGACAGAGATCCTATTCCTCACCCCTCCACTTT. Protein product: CASLGQRSYSSPLHF.

V is TRBV2 and J is TRBJ2-7; 8 bases match TRBD1. J gave up 3 bases and V 1 base, and 2 bases lay outside the gene matches. Germline CDR1 reads SNHLY; CDR2 reads FYNNEI. The CDR3 consists of 14 residues. CDR3 loop: CASSEGTGRYEQYF. CDR3 DNA sequence: TGTGCCAGCAGTGAAGGGACAGGGCGCTACGAGCAGTACTTC. Variable domain in full (rest from reference TRBV2 and TRBJ2-7): EPEVTQTPSHQVTQMGQEVILRCVPISNHLYFYWYRQILGQKVEFLVSFYNNEISEKSEIFDDQFSVERPDGSNFTLKIRSTKLEDSAMYFCASSEGTGRYEQYFGPGTRLTVT.

The J gene is TRBJ1-1, the V gene TRBV30, with a possible D match to TRBD1 (5 bases). Germline loops: CDR1 GTSNPN, CDR2 SVGIG (reference sequence). V was trimmed by 0 bases and J by 4 bases, leaving 15 bases between them. The CDR3 length is 15 residues. The CDR3 region has the DNA TGTGCCTGGAGTGTACGCGGGGGGACGGGCACTGAAGCTTTCTTT. Amino acids: CAWSVRGGTGTEAFF.

The rearrangement links TRBV5-5 to TRBJ1-2, with 7 bases aligning to TRBD1. V lost 3 bases to trimming and J lost 4 bases; unmatched junction nucleotides: 6. The CDR3 length is 14 residues. Germline V lookup: CDR1 SGHKS, CDR2 YYEKEE (reference sequence). The CDR3 sequence: CASSSGQSFYGYTF. In DNA form, the CDR3 reads TGTGCCAGCAGCTCGGGACAGAGCTTCTATGGCTACACCTTC.

This chain's CDR3 is CASSGGVGASKNIQYF. In DNA form, the CDR3 reads TGTGCCAGCAGCGGGGGCGTGGGGGCATCCAAAAACATTCAGTACTTC. V and J are TRBV7-9 and TRBJ2-4; tentative D call: TRBD1 (6 bases). Germline V gene data show CDR1 as SEHNR and CDR2 as FQNEAQ (reference sequence). The V end was cut by 5 bases, the J end by 2 bases, with 16 bases between. This CDR3 spans 16 amino acids.